The present T cell receptor beta chain was sequenced within a study of cytomegalovirus exposure and HLA in healthy donors. Samples came from healthy bone marrow donors. Study-level findings and limits: Common viral pathogens seemed to be connected with several of the most significant clusters, according to a later analysis.

This clone was picked up one time. As yet, its antigen is unknown. Amplification used 60 Vbeta primers and 13 Jbeta primers. TCRdb's copy holds only in-frame clones and misses some; the assay was immunoSEQ multiplex PCR. The sample lists about 190,000 clones, roughly 80% occurring once. This receptor was obtained from a male donor in good health and CMV-seronegative. Sequenced sample: PBMCs.

The CDR3 sequence is CASSLDGQGIYEQYF. The CDR3 region has the DNA TGCGCCAGCAGCTTGGATGGACAGGGAATTTACGAGCAGTACTTC. The chain links TRBV5-1 to TRBJ2-7; 8 bases fit TRBD1. Germline CDR1 SGHRS, CDR2 YFSETQ. This CDR3 has 15 residues. V shed 0 bases and J 4 bases; nucleotides not matched to a gene: 6. Drawing the rest from reference TRBV5-1 and TRBJ2-7, the complete variable domain is KAGVTQTPRYLIKTRGQQVTLSCSPISGHRSVSWYQQTPGQGLQFLFEYFSETQRNKGNFPGRFSGRQFSNSRSEMNVSTLELGDSALYLCASSLDGQGIYEQYFGPGTRLTVT.